A single sample gave rise to the 5 T cell receptor beta chains below, sequenced in a study of OX40 agonist ivuxolimab in advanced cancers. Here immunoSEQ multiplex PCR was the method, and the copy in TCRdb shows in-frame clones only, minus some. The profile shows roughly 56,000 clones, about 86% of them singletons. The sample was CD4+ or CD8+ T cells sorted from blood, taken in a trial of the OX40 agonist ivuxolimab. The receptors here all came from an adult with an advanced solid tumor such as melanoma, head and neck, liver or kidney cancer.

This clone was observed a handful of times. V usage is TRBV6-5 and J usage is TRBJ2-7; D possibly uses TRBD1 or TRBD2 (5 bases each). Looked up from germline, CDR1 is MNHEY and CDR2 is SVGAGI. Trimming took off 0 bases at V and 3 bases at J, with 12 bases between the two ends. The CDR3 sequence is 15 residues long. For the CDR3, the DNA is TGTGCCAGCAGTTACTCTCGGGGCGAAGTCTACGAGCAGTACTTC. Its protein is CASSYSRGEVYEQYF.

The chain employs TRBV27 and TRBJ2-2; maybe TRBD1 (6 bases). From germline, CDR1 is MNHEY and CDR2 SMNVEV (reference sequence). This CDR3 region has 14 residues. V gave up 7 bases and J gave up 4 bases, with 13 bases separating them. The CDR3 region is CASKLGGFTGELFF. CDR3 nucleotide sequence: TGTGCCAGCAAATTAGGGGGATTCACCGGGGAGCTGTTTTTT.

This rearrangement joins TRBV5-1 to TRBJ2-1; no definite D call. Germline V gene lookup returns CDR1 SGHRS and CDR2 YFSETQ. The V end lost 0 bases, the J end lost 5 bases, and 9 bases lay between the germline ends. The CDR3 spans 14 residues. The CDR3 spells CASSLDGKNNEQFF. DNA for the CDR3: TGCGCCAGCAGCTTGGATGGTAAAAACAATGAGCAGTTCTTC.

The chain uses TRBV11-3 and TRBJ2-7; weak D call: TRBD1 (6 bases). Germline V gene data show CDR1 as SGHNT and CDR2 as YENEEA. This CDR3 spans 15 amino acids. Trimming stripped 2 bases from V and 0 bases from J, with 11 bases between. The CDR3 spells CASSLFTGSSYEQYF. The CDR3 DNA is TGTGCCAGCAGCTTATTCACAGGGAGCTCCTACGAGCAGTACTTC.

The sample holds a few counts of this clone. The J gene is TRBJ2-7, the V gene TRBV27, with 8 nucleotides matching TRBD1. The CDR3 is 15 residues long. The germline CDR1 and CDR2 sequences are MNHEY and SMNVEV (reference sequence). V lost 2 bases to trimming and J lost 3 bases; unmatched junction nucleotides: 6. CDR3 nucleotides: TGTGCCAGCAGTTTAAAGGCAGGGGGCGTCTACGAGCAGTACTTC. Translated: CASSLKAGGVYEQYF.